The sequence of this TCR beta chain was determined in a study of blood T cell repertoires in COVID-19. Sequenced by immunoSEQ multiplex PCR; TCRdb stores in-frame clones only, minus some. The sample carries over 45,000 clones, around 89% recorded once. CDR3 length: 18 residues. The ends were cut back, 2 bases at V and 2 bases at J, with 16 bases in the middle. Germline values: CDR1 SGHVS, CDR2 FQNEAQ. V is TRBV7-8 and J is TRBJ1-6; D is possibly TRBD1 (6 bases). Sequencing was performed on peripheral blood. The TCR originated in a woman aged 55-70 years with active COVID-19. CDR3 bases: TGTGCCAGCAGCTTACTAGTCAGGGGAAGGACCTATAATTCACCCCTCCACTTT. It encodes CASSLLVRGRTYNSPLHF. The whole variable domain, filled in from reference TRBV7-8 and TRBJ1-6, reads GAGVSQSPRYKVAKRGQDVALRCDPISGHVSLFWYQQALGQGPEFLTYFQNEAQLDKSGLPSDRFFAERPEGSVSTLKIQRTQQEDSAVYLCASSLLVRGRTYNSPLHFGNGTRLTVT.